The subject of this entry is one T cell receptor (beta chain). The record originates from a study of blood T cell repertoires in COVID-19. Overall study: Sources were T cells, B-cell-depleted T cells, or PBMCs; the material itself was cDNA or gDNA.

Per the authors' pipeline: The authors estimated nucleated cell counts from reference gene primer amplification. Generated by immunoSEQ multiplex PCR, the TCRdb table keeps only in-frame clones and is missing some. The DNA gave D and trimming, while V, J and clone size come from that table. Of about 150,000 clones in the sample, around four fifths were seen once. Cohorts were assigned according to the clinical history that participants reported. Cohort 3 donors counted as recovered after two negative PCRs, clearance, or resolved symptoms. The sequence came from a woman aged 40 to 49 who had recovered from COVID-19. The sample consisted of PBMCs or T cells enriched from blood (not recorded which).

The CDR3 spells CASSLAASRAFF. CDR3 nucleotide sequence: TGTGCCAGCAGTTTAGCGGCCAGTCGAGCTTTCTTT. The V and J genes are TRBV12-3 or TRBV12-4 and TRBJ1-1; D is unresolved. Trimming took off 0 bases at V and 10 bases at J, with 9 bases between the two ends. The CDR3 runs 12 residues.